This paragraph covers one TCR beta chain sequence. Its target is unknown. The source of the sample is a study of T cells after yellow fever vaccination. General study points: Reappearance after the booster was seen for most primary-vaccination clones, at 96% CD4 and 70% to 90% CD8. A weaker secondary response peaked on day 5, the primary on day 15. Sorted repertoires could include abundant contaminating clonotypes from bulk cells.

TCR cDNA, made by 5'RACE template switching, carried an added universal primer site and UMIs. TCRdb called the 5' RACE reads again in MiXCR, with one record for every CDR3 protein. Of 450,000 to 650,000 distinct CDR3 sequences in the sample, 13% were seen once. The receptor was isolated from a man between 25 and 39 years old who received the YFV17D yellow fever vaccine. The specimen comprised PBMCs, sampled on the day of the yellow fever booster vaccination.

The CDR3 coding sequence is TGCGCCAGCAGCCTCGAGGGACTAGCGGGAAGGGATGAGCAGTTCTTC. Amino acid sequence: CASSLEGLAGRDEQFF. The chain employs TRBV5-1 and TRBJ2-1; 13 nucleotides line up with TRBD2. The CDR3 spans 16 residues. Germline CDR1 reads SGHRS; CDR2 reads YFSETQ. V lost 4 bases to trimming and J lost 8 bases; unmatched junction nucleotides: 9.